The 18 T cell receptor beta chains presented below share a single source sample, sequenced in a study of T cell clusters in autoimmune cytopenias. Roughly 40,000 genome equivalents of blood DNA were amplified for TRB. TRB was amplified by touch-down multiplex PCR, primer pools A and B combined. One entry per CDR3 protein, without DNA, is what TCRdb gives after re-calling the multiplex PCR reads. This listing includes about 4,800 distinct CDR3 sequences. Sequenced: peripheral blood. The origin of the receptors is a human donor with an autoimmune cytopenia or autoimmune hepatitis (not recorded which).

This chain connects TRBV12-3 or TRBV12-4 to TRBJ2-5; the D call from TCRdb, TRBD1, cannot be confirmed without DNA. The CDR3 contains 15 residues. CDR3 loop: CASSFEGAVEETQYF.

This chain links TRBV18 with TRBJ2-2. The CDR3 contains 13 residues. Germline V gene lookup returns CDR1 KGHSH and CDR2 LQKENI. CDR3 amino acids: CASLPRKTGELFF. Filled out from reference TRBV18 and TRBJ2-2, the complete variable domain reads NAGVMQNPRHLVRRRGQEARLRCSPMKGHSHVYWYRQLPEEGLKFMVYLQKENIIDESGMPKERFSAEFPKEGPSILRIQQVVRGDSAAYFCASLPRKTGELFFGEGSRLTVL.

Its frequency marks this clonotype as medium-sized. This CDR3 is CASRTFRPNNTEAFF. The chain employs TRBV6-6 and TRBJ1-1. The CDR3 loop spans 15 amino acids. Looked up from germline, CDR1 is MNHNY and CDR2 is SVGAGI (reference sequence).

The chain recombines TRBV7-6 with TRBJ1-4. The CDR3 is 15 residues long. Germline V gene lookup returns CDR1 SGHVS and CDR2 FNYEAQ. The CDR3 here is CASSFDGATNEKLFF. The complete variable domain, with remaining parts taken from reference TRBV7-6 and TRBJ1-4, reads GAGVSQSPRYKVTKRGQDVALRCDPISGHVSLYWYRQALGQGPEFLTYFNYEAQQDKSGLPNDRFSAERPEGSISTLTIQRTEQRDSAMYRCASSFDGATNEKLFFGSGTQLSVL.

According to its frequency, this clonotype is medium-sized. The chain combines TRBV19 with TRBJ2-5. This CDR3 is built from 13 residues. CDR1 and CDR2 (germline): LNHDA, SQIVND (reference sequence). CDR3 region: CASSLDYQEAQYF.

J is TRBJ1-1 and V is TRBV19; lacking DNA, the TRBD1 call made by TCRdb goes unchecked. In germline, CDR1 is LNHDA, CDR2 SQIVND (reference sequence). The CDR3 runs 13 residues. This CDR3 is CASSKGQYTEAFF.

This clonotype is deemed medium-sized (0.01 to 0.1%) by its frequency. The genes are TRBV5-6 and TRBJ2-6. CDR1 SGHDT and CDR2 YYEEEE come from the germline V gene. There are 15 residues in the CDR3. CDR3 region: CASSEQGSGANVLTF.

By frequency, this clonotype is medium-sized. V is TRBV5-6 and J is TRBJ1-2. The CDR3 has 13 residues. CDR1 and CDR2 from the germline V gene are SGHDT and YYEEEE. The CDR3: CASSSGTLYGYTF.

This clonotype registers medium-sized by frequency. The chain carries TRBV6-6 and TRBJ2-1; the TRBD1 assignment by TCRdb is unverifiable without DNA. In germline, CDR1 is MNHNY, CDR2 SVGAGI (reference sequence). The CDR3 has 15 residues. CDR3: CASGPQGPSYNEQFF.

This clonotype is identified as medium-sized from frequency. V gene TRBV15 combines with J gene TRBJ2-3; absent DNA, TCRdb's TRBD1 call cannot be checked. This CDR3 contains 15 residues. Germline assignment: CDR1 LNHNV and CDR2 YYDKDF (reference sequence). CDR3: CATSRGTASTDTQYF.

According to its frequency, this clonotype is medium-sized (0.01 to 0.1%). The rearrangement joins TRBV6-1 to TRBJ2-6; lacking DNA, the TRBD1 call made by TCRdb goes unchecked. The CDR3 has 16 amino acids. Per germline, CDR1 MNHNS and CDR2 SASEGT. The CDR3: CASSEQTGIGANVLTF.

This chain links TRBV4-2 with TRBJ2-3; with no DNA, the TCRdb D assignment of TRBD2 cannot be verified. Germline V gene sequence: CDR1 LGHNA, CDR2 YNFKEQ. The length of the CDR3 is 19 residues. This CDR3 is CASSQDWNSGGSPPDTQYF.

This clonotype registers medium-sized (0.01 to 0.1%) by frequency. The V and J genes are TRBV30 and TRBJ2-1; TCRdb proposes TRBD2, but this gene call is untestable without DNA. The CDR3 contains 14 residues. The germline V gene has CDR1 GTSNPN and CDR2 SVGIG (reference sequence). The CDR3 reads CAWSATSGVDEQFF. Full variable domain (remainder filled in from reference TRBV30 and TRBJ2-1): SQTIHQWPATLVQPVGSPLSLECTVEGTSNPNLYWYRQAAGRGLQLLFYSVGIGQISSEVPQNLSASRPQDRQFILSSKKLLLSDSGFYLCAWSATSGVDEQFFGPGTRLTVL.

This clonotype is classed as medium-sized (0.01 to 0.1%) by frequency. This sequence joins TRBV12-3 or TRBV12-4 and TRBJ2-3; the TCRdb D gene call, TRBD1, has no DNA to confirm it. The CDR3 contains 15 residues. The CDR3 protein is CASSLGPLAADTQYF.

Judged by frequency, this clonotype is large (0.1 to 1%). The chain recombines TRBV19 with TRBJ1-4. The CDR3 spans 14 residues. Germline CDR1 is LNHDA and CDR2 is SQIVND (reference sequence). The chain's CDR3 is CASSIRQLNEKLFF.

The chain links TRBV12-3 or TRBV12-4 to TRBJ2-7; TCRdb indicates TRBD2, and absent DNA this call remains unverified. The CDR3 has 14 amino acids. The CDR3 region is CASSGTSGGAEQYF.

Frequency places this clonotype as medium-sized (0.01 to 0.1%). The rearrangement joins TRBV19 to TRBJ2-5; TCRdb lists TRBD1, though no DNA is available to test this call. The germline gives CDR1 LNHDA, CDR2 SQIVND (reference sequence). The CDR3 runs to 15 residues. The CDR3 is CASSPTTGGMGTQYF.

J is TRBJ2-2 and V is TRBV7-6; checking the TCRdb D call of TRBD1 is not possible without DNA. This CDR3 is built from 15 residues. The germline V gene encodes CDR1 SGHVS and CDR2 FNYEAQ. The CDR3 reads CASSRGGAGPGELFF.